This T cell receptor beta chain comes out of a study of CD8 T cells in ankylosing spondylitis. V lost 1 base and J 2 bases, leaving 13 bases between the germline ends. Per the germline V gene, CDR1 is LNHNV and CDR2 is YYDKDF (reference sequence). The CDR3 loop spans 16 amino acids. One entry per CDR3 protein, called by TCRdb with MiXCR from the 5' RACE reads. The table records about 66,000 distinct CDR3 sequences, 6.2% of them present only once. This clonotype was seen ten or more times. The sequencing input was synovial fluid, either unsorted or a sorted T cell fraction (not recorded which). This chain joins TRBV15 and TRBJ2-3; tentative D call: TRBD1 (6 bases). The TCR was taken from a male donor with ankylosing spondylitis. The CDR3 sequence: CATSRVSGHNTDTQYF. In DNA form, the CDR3 reads TGTGCCACCAGCAGAGTCTCGGGACACAACACAGATACGCAGTATTTT.